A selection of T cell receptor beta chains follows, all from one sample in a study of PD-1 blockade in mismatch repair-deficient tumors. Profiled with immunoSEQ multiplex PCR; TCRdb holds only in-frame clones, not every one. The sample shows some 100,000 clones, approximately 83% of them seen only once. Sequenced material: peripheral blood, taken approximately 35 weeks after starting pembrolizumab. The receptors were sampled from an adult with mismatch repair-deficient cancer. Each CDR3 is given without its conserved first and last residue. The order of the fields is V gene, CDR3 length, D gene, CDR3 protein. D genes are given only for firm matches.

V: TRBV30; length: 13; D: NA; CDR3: AWSGGRSGANVLT
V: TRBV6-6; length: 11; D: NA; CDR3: ASRAPYNQPQH
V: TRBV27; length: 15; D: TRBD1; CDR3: ASSPTGGRTPSYEQY
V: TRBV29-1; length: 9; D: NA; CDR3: SVGVTGELF
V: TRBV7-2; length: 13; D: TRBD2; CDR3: ASSSGTSKYNEQF
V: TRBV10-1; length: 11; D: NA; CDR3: ASSKYHQQPQH
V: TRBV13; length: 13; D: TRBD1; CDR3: ASSLGGTGGHGYT
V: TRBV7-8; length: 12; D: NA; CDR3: ASSLGTQREKLF
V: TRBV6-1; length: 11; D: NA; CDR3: ASSHAPDNEQF
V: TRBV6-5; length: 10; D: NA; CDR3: ASSPNTDTQY
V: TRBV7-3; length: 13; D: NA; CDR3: ASSLTRRGNYGYT
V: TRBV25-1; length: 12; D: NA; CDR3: ASSLRGDMSEQY
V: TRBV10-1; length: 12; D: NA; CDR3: ASSPGTLNEKLF
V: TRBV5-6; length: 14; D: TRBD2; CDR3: ASSLRLAGGTDTQY
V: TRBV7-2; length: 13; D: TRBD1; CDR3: ASSLEWTGTGELF
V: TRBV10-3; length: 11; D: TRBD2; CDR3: AIILAGTGEQF
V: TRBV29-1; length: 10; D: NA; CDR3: SVSKYAGEQF
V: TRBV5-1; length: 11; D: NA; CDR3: ASSSGTDYGYT
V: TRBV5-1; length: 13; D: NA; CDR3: ASSFLGGQGDEQF
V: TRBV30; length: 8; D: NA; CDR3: AWSSGTQY
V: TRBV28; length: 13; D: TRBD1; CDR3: ASSRLSQGGWGYT
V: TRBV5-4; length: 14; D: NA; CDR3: ASSLKKTAITDTQY
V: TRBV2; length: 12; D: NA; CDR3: ASSENRASYGYT
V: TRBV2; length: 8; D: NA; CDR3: AINGGGYT